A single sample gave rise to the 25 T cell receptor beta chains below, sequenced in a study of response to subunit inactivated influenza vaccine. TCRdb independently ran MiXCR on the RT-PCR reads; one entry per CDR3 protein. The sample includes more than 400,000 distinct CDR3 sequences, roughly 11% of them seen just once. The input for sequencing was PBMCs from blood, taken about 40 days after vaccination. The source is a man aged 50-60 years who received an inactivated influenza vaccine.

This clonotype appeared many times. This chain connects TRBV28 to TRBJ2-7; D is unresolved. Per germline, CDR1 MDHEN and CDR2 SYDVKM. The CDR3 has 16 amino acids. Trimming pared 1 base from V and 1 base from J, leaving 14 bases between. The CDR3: CASSLSLGQASYEQYF. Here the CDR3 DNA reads TGTGCCAGCAGTTTATCTCTAGGGCAGGCGTCCTACGAGCAGTACTTC.

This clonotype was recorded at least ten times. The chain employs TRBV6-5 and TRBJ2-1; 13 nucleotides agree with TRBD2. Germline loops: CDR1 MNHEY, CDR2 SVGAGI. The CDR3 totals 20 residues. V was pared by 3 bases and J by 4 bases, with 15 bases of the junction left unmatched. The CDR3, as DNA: TGTGCCAGCAGTTATTTGTCGGGCTACGGGACTAGCGGGACATACAATGAGCAGTTCTTC. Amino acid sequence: CASSYLSGYGTSGTYNEQFF.

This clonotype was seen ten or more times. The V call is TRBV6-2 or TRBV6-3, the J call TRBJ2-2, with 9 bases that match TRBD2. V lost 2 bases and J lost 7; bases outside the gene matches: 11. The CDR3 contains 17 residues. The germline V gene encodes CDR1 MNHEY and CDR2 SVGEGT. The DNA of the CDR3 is TGTGCCAGCAGTTACCCATCGCTAGCGGGGAGTATCGGGGAGCTGTTTTTT. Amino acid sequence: CASSYPSLAGSIGELFF.

The CDR3 coding sequence is TGCGCCAGCAGCTTGGGAGCTGGGGCCAACGTCCTGACTTTC. As protein: CASSLGAGANVLTF. J is TRBJ2-6 and V is TRBV5-1, with D uncertain. The V end was cut by 0 bases, the J end by 2 bases, with 3 bases between. This CDR3 is 14 amino acids long. CDR1 is SGHRS and CDR2 is YFSETQ in the germline V gene.

The CDR3 region is CASSFSTSNEQFF. In nucleotides, the CDR3 is TGTGCCAGCAGTTTCTCTACTAGCAATGAGCAGTTCTTC. The rearrangement uses TRBV27 and TRBJ2-1; possibly TRBD2 for D (5 bases). The CDR3 contains 13 residues. Germline-derived CDR1 and CDR2 are MNHEY and SMNVEV (reference sequence). Trimming left V 3 bases short and J 6 bases short, with 9 bases between.

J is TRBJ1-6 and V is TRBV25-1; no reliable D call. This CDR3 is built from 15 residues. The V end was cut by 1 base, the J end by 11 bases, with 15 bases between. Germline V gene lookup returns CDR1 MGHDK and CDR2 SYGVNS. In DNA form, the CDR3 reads TGTGCCAGCAGTGAATCATTGGGAAAAAAAGCACCCCTCCACTTT. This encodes CASSESLGKKAPLHF.

The CDR3 spells CSANRDMNTEAFF. As DNA, the CDR3 is TGCAGTGCAAACAGGGACATGAACACTGAAGCTTTCTTT. J is TRBJ1-1 and V is TRBV20-1; TRBD1 might be the D (6 bases). This CDR3 is 13 amino acids long. In germline, CDR1 is DFQATT, CDR2 SNEGSKA (reference sequence). The V and J ends lost 6 bases and 0 bases respectively, with 11 bases between them.

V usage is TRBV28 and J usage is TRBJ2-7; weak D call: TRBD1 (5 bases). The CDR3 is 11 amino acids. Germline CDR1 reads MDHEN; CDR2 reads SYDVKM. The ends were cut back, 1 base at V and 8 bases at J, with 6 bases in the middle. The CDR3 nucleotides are TGTGCCAGCAGTTTATTGGGGCAGCAGTACTTC. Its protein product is CASSLLGQQYF.

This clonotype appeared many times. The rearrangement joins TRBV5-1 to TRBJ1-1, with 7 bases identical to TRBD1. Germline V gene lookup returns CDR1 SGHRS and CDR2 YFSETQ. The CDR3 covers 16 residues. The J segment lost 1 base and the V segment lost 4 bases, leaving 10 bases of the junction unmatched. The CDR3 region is CASSTGTRGPNTEAFF. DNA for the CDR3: TGCGCCAGCAGCACCGGGACAAGGGGGCCGAACACTGAAGCTTTCTTT.

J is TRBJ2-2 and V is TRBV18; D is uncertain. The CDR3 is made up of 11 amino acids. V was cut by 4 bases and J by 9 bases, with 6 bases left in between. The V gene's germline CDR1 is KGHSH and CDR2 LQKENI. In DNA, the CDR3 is TGTGCCAGCTCACGGACCCGGGAGCTGTTTTTT. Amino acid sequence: CASSRTRELFF.

CDR3 in amino acids: CSAREWTGGGETQYF. CDR3 nucleotides: TGCAGTGCTAGAGAGTGGACAGGGGGCGGGGAGACCCAGTACTTC. This chain connects TRBV20-1 to TRBJ2-5; 11 nucleotides match TRBD1. This CDR3 contains 15 residues. Germline lookup yields CDR1 DFQATT and CDR2 SNEGSKA (reference sequence). J was trimmed by 5 bases and V by 0 bases; bases with no gene match: 5.

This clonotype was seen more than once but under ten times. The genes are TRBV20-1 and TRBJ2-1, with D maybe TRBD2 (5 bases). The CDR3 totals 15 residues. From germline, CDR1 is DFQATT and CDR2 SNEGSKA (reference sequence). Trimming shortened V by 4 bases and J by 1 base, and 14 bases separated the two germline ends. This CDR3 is CSATSDFMSYNEQFF. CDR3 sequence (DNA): TGCAGTGCTACCTCGGACTTTATGTCCTACAATGAGCAGTTCTTC.

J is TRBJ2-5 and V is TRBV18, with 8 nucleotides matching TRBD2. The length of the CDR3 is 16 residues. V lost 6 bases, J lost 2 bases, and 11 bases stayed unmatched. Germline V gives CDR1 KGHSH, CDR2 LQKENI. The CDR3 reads CASSRLRAGVQETQYF. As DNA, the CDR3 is TGTGCCAGCTCCCGCTTGCGAGCGGGAGTGCAAGAGACCCAGTACTTC.

CDR3 nucleotides: TGTGCCACCAGTGATTTGCCAGGGCAACCTCACAATGAGCAGTTCTTC. Residues: CATSDLPGQPHNEQFF. The chain employs TRBV24-1 and TRBJ2-1; possible D gene TRBD1, 5 bases. Looked up from germline, CDR1 is KGHDR and CDR2 is SFDVKD. This CDR3 has 16 residues. V lost 0 bases and J 5 bases, leaving 13 bases between the germline ends.

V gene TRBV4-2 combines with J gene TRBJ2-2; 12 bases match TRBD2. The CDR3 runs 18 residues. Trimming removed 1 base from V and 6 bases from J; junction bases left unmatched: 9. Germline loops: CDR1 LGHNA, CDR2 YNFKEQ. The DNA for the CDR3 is TGTGCCAGCAGCCAAGCAGGACTAGCGGGACCGAATTCCGGGGAGCTGTTTTTT. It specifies CASSQAGLAGPNSGELFF.

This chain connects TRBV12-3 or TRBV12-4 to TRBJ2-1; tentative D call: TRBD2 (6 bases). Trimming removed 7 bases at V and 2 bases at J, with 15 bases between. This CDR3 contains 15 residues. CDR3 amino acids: CASTTAGGTYNEQFF. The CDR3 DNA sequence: TGTGCCAGCACCACCGCAGGAGGGACCTACAATGAGCAGTTCTTC.

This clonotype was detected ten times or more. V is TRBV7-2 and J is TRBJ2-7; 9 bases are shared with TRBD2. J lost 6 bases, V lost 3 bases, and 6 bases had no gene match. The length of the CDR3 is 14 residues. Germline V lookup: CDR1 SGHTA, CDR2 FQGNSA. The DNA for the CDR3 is TGTGCCAGCAGCTTCATAGCGGGAGAGGGCGAGCAGTACTTC. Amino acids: CASSFIAGEGEQYF. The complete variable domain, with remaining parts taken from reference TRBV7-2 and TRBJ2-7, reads GAGVSQSPSNKVTEKGKDVELRCDPISGHTALYWYRQSLGQGLEFLIYFQGNSAPDKSGLPSDRFSAERTGGSVSTLTIQRTQQEDSAVYLCASSFIAGEGEQYFGPGTRLTVT.

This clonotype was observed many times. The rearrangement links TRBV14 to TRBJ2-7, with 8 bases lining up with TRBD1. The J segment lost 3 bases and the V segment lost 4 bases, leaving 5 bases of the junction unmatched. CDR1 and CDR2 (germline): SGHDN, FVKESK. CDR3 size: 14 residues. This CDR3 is CASSRSGTGYEQYF. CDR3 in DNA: TGTGCCAGCAGCCGCTCCGGGACAGGCTACGAGCAGTACTTC.

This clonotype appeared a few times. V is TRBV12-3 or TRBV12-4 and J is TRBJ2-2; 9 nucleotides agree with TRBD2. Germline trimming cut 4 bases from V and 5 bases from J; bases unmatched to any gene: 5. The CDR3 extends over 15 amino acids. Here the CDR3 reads CASSSRLAGTGELFF. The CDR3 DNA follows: TGTGCCAGCAGTTCAAGGCTAGCGGGGACCGGGGAGCTGTTTTTT.

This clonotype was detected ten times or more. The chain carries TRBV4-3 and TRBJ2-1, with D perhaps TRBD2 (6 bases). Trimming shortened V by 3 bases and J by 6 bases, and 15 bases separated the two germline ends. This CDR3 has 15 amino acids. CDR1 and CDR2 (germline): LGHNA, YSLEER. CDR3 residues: CASSQVAGWGNEQFF. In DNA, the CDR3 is TGCGCCAGCAGCCAGGTTGCGGGGTGGGGCAATGAGCAGTTCTTC.

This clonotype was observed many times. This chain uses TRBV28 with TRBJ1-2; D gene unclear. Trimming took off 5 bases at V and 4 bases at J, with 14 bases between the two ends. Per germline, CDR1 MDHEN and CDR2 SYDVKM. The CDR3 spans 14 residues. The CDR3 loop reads CASSEGGVGYGYTF. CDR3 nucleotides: TGTGCCAGCAGTGAGGGAGGAGTCGGCTATGGCTACACCTTC.

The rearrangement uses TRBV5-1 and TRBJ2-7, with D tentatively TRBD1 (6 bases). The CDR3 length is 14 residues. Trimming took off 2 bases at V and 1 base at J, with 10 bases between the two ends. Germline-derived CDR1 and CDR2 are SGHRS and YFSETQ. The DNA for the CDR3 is TGCGCCAGCAGCTTATCGACAGGTTCCTACGAGCAGTACTTC. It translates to CASSLSTGSYEQYF.

CDR3 protein: CSVRRKPNTGELFF. The CDR3, as DNA: TGCAGCGTTCGGAGAAAGCCCAACACCGGGGAGCTGTTTTTT. The chain uses TRBV29-1 and TRBJ2-2; D gene uncertain. V was cut by 5 bases and J by 2 bases, with 12 bases left in between. The CDR3 length is 14 residues. The germline CDR1 and CDR2 sequences are SQVTM and ANQGSEA.

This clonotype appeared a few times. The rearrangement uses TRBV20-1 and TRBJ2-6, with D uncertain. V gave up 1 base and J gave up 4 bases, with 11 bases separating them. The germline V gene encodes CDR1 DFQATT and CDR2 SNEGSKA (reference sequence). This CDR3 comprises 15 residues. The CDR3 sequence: CSARVGRVGANVLTF. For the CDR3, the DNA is TGCAGTGCTAGAGTTGGTAGGGTAGGGGCCAACGTCCTGACTTTC.

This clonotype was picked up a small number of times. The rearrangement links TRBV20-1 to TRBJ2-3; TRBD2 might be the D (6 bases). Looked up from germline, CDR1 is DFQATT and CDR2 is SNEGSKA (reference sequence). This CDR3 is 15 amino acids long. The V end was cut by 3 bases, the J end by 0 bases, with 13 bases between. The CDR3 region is CSASGGVYSTDTQYF. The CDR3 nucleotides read TGCAGTGCTAGTGGCGGGGTATATAGCACAGATACGCAGTATTTT.